This passage covers 23 T cell receptor beta chains from one sample sequenced in a study of prognosis after radiotherapy for stage I lung cancer. Template was genomic DNA; TCR beta CDR3 amplified in two multiplex PCR rounds. First-round PCR amplification was performed with primers specific to each TRBV and TRBJ gene. TCRdb passed the multiplex PCR reads through MiXCR, listing each CDR3 protein once. The table records approximately 20,000 distinct CDR3 sequences, roughly 30% of them present only once. This specimen consisted of PBMCs, obtained before or after stereotactic body radiation therapy (not recorded which). The receptors here all came from a donor aged 50 or older with non-small cell lung cancer.

V gene TRBV7-9 combines with J gene TRBJ1-1; tentative D call: TRBD1 (5 bases). This CDR3 is 12 amino acids long. CDR1 SEHNR and CDR2 FQNEAQ come from the germline V gene (reference sequence). V lost 5 bases and J 12 bases, leaving 16 bases between the germline ends. The CDR3 sequence: CASSGGTGRSFF. In nucleotides, the CDR3 is TGTGCCAGCAGCGGCGGGACGGGGAGGTCTTTCTTT.

This clonotype was observed a single time. An end of the junction does not agree with germline; a read error may underlie this. The rearrangement uses TRBV20-1 and TRBJ2-1; tentative D call: TRBD1 (6 bases). The CDR3 sequence is 11 residues long. Germline loops: CDR1 DFQATT, CDR2 SNEGSKA (reference sequence). Written as DNA, the CDR3 is TGCAGTGAGGGACACCAAGCTGAGCAGTTATTC. Amino acid sequence: CSEGHQAEQLF.

This clonotype was seen many times. The chain employs TRBV29-1 and TRBJ2-7; 9 bases line up with TRBD2. Per germline, CDR1 SQVTM and CDR2 ANQGSEA. V dropped 2 bases and J dropped 1; count of bases not matched to a gene: 9. This CDR3 contains 16 residues. CDR3 DNA: TGCAGCGTTGAAACTAGCGGGTCGGAGCCTTCCTACGAGCAGTACTTC. It yields the protein CSVETSGSEPSYEQYF.

Only a few counts were recorded for this clonotype. V usage is TRBV9 and J usage is TRBJ2-4, with D perhaps matching TRBD1 or TRBD2 (5 bases each). The CDR3 extends over 15 amino acids. Trimming cost V 0 bases and J 7 bases, with 14 bases left between them. CDR1 and CDR2 from the germline V gene are SGDLS and YYNGEE. DNA of the CDR3: TGTGCCAGCAGCGTAGAAGACAGCGGAGTGAACATTCAGTACTTC. It yields the protein CASSVEDSGVNIQYF.

Ten or more counts support this clonotype. The CDR3 nucleotides are TGCGCCAGCAGCCTCCTAGACAGGAACACTGAAGCTTTCTTT. Translated: CASSLLDRNTEAFF. The rearrangement uses TRBV5-1 and TRBJ1-1; tentatively, D is TRBD1 (5 bases). The germline V gene has CDR1 SGHRS and CDR2 YFSETQ. V was shortened by 4 bases and J by 1 base, with 11 bases between the two germline ends. This CDR3 region has 14 residues.

At least ten counts were recorded for this clonotype. This sequence joins TRBV19 and TRBJ1-1; D not certain. Trimming cost V 8 bases and J 1 base, with 14 bases left between them. Germline CDR1 and CDR2: LNHDA and SQIVND (reference sequence). This CDR3 has 14 amino acids. The CDR3 DNA reads TGTGCCAGTGGCGTCGGGAGCGCGAACACTGAAGCTTTCTTT. This codes for CASGVGSANTEAFF.

The gene calls are TRBV28 and TRBJ2-2; weak D call: TRBD1 (5 bases). The germline V gene has CDR1 MDHEN and CDR2 SYDVKM. V lost 5 bases and J 9 bases, leaving 16 bases between the germline ends. The CDR3 is 14 residues long. The CDR3 DNA is TGTGCCAGCAGTCAAACAGTGGGGCGGAGGGAGCTGTTTTTT. Protein: CASSQTVGRRELFF.

In the case of this clonotype: One base separates it from a far larger clone, so it is likely a read error. The chain has TRBV6-8 and TRBJ1-5, with TRBD1 matching over 9 bases. The CDR3 length is 16 residues. Germline V gene sequence: CDR1 MNHGY, CDR2 SAAAGT. The CDR3 bases are TGTACCAGCAGTTACCACGGGACAGGGCGAAATCAGCCCCAGCATTTT. Translating gives CTSSYHGTGRNQPQHF.

This clonotype was counted once. This likely came from a read error, as a far larger clone is one base away. The rearrangement links TRBV12-3 or TRBV12-4 to TRBJ2-5; D gene uncertain. The CDR3 is 11 residues long. The DNA for the CDR3 is TGTGCCAGCAGTCAAAGTAATGAGCAGTTATTC. It yields the protein CASSQSNEQLF.

This clonotype was picked up many times. The V call is TRBV7-9, the J call TRBJ1-4; 7 positions match TRBD1. The CDR3 runs 14 residues. Germline V CDR1 and CDR2: SEHNR, FQNEAQ (reference sequence). The junction had 6 bases not matched to a gene; V was cut back by 5 bases and J by 6 bases. CDR3 sequence reads: CASSRQGGDEKLFF. CDR3 coding DNA: TGTGCCAGCAGCCGACAGGGCGGGGATGAAAAACTGTTTTTT.

Details on this clonotype: One base away lies a much larger clone, so this may be a sequencing read error. V gene TRBV30 combines with J gene TRBJ2-1; D is ambiguous. Germline V gene lookup returns CDR1 GTSNPN and CDR2 SVGIG (reference sequence). The CDR3 spans 10 residues. The CDR3 loop is CAWSRAEQLF. The CDR3 DNA follows: TGTGCCTGGAGTCGAGCTGAGCAGCTCTTC.

This clonotype was counted many times. The chain has TRBV5-6 and TRBJ2-1; D is possibly TRBD1 or TRBD2 (5 bases each). V lost 6 bases, J lost 0 bases, and 10 bases lay in between. The germline V gene has CDR1 SGHDT and CDR2 YYEEEE. This CDR3 has 14 residues. The CDR3, as DNA: TGTGCCAGCAACTCCGGGACCTCCTACAATGAGCAGTTCTTC. Protein: CASNSGTSYNEQFF. Complete variable domain (other parts from reference TRBV5-6 and TRBJ2-1): DAGVTQSPTHLIKTRGQQVTLRCSPKSGHDTVSWYQQALGQGPQFIFQYYEEEERQRGNFPDRFSGHQFPNYSSELNVNALLLGDSALYLCASNSGTSYNEQFFGPGTRLTVL.

Points on this clonotype: A read error is likely here: a far larger clone is one base away. The J gene is TRBJ2-7, the V gene TRBV6-5, with 10 bases that match TRBD2. The V gene's germline CDR1 is MNHEY and CDR2 SVGAGI. With V trimmed by 5 bases and J by 5 bases, 6 bases remained unmatched. The CDR3 is 14 amino acids. In DNA form, the CDR3 reads TGTGCCAGCAGTGAGGGACTAGCGTGTGACGAGCAGTACTTC. Its protein is CASSEGLACDEQYF.

This clonotype has a single count. Given a far larger clone just one base away, this is likely a sequencing read error. The chain combines TRBV6-5 with TRBJ1-6, with a possible D match to TRBD1 (6 bases). Gene TRBJ1-1 matches the end of the DNA better, so the J call may be wrong. The CDR3 spans 13 residues. Germline-derived CDR1 and CDR2 are MNHEY and SVGAGI. CDR3 sequence reads: CASSYSPQGYAFF. The CDR3 DNA reads TGTGCCAGCAGTTACTCCCCACAGGGTTATGCTTTCTTT.

This clonotype was recorded at least ten times. The chain has TRBV6-1 and TRBJ2-3; 14 nucleotides align to TRBD2. Germline values: CDR1 MNHNS, CDR2 SASEGT. With 11 bases clipped from V and 4 bases from J, the junction kept 5 bases outside the gene matches. CDR3 length equals 14 residues. The CDR3 nucleotides read TGTGCCGTACGACTAGCGGGAGGGCCAGATACGCAGTATTTT. It translates to CAVRLAGGPDTQYF.

CDR3 protein: CAKSLDRGAVDTQYF. DNA for the CDR3: TGTGCCAAAAGTCTCGACAGGGGGGCGGTGGATACGCAGTATTTT. The rearrangement links TRBV27 to TRBJ2-3; 9 bases align to TRBD1. The CDR3 length is 15 residues. Losses at the gene ends were 10 bases for V and 6 bases for J; bases not matched to a gene: 14. Germline values: CDR1 MNHEY, CDR2 SMNVEV (reference sequence).

A note on this clonotype: A far larger clone differs by one base, so this is likely a read error. CDR3 DNA: TGTGCCAGCAGTGATGTTACAGGGTCTCAAGAGACCCAGTGCTTC. It codes for CASSDVTGSQETQCF. V gene TRBV6-4 combines with J gene TRBJ2-5, with a weak D call TRBD1 (6 bases). This CDR3 has 15 residues. In germline, CDR1 is MRHNA, CDR2 SNTAGT.

Ten or more counts support this clonotype. J is TRBJ2-7 and V is TRBV19; 9 bases align to TRBD1. The V gene's germline CDR1 is LNHDA and CDR2 SQIVND (reference sequence). The V gene end was trimmed by 5 bases and the J gene end by 4 bases; junction bases not matched to a gene: 6. This CDR3 is 14 amino acids long. The CDR3 loop is CASSPTGGWYEQYF. CDR3 sequence (DNA): TGTGCCAGTAGTCCTACAGGGGGCTGGTACGAGCAGTACTTC.

Remarks on this clonotype: A junction boundary mismatches the germline segment, possibly from a read error. The J gene is TRBJ2-5, the V gene TRBV3-1, with 9 nucleotides matching TRBD1. Germline V CDR1 and CDR2: LGHDT, YNNKEL (reference sequence). This CDR3 region has 15 residues. CDR3 DNA: TGCGCCAGCAGCCGAACGACAGGGGGTAAGGACACCCAGTACTTC. Amino acid sequence: CASSRTTGGKDTQYF.

The chain is built from TRBV7-8 and TRBJ2-1, with D maybe TRBD2 (6 bases). The germline CDR1 and CDR2 sequences are SGHVS and FQNEAQ. V was trimmed by 4 bases and J by 8 bases, leaving 15 bases between them. There are 14 residues in the CDR3. The CDR3 reads CASSYGGPTDEQFF. CDR3 coding DNA: TGTGCCAGCAGCTACGGAGGGCCGACGGATGAGCAGTTCTTC.

Ten or more counts support this clonotype. The chain combines TRBV6-4 with TRBJ2-3; perhaps TRBD2 as D (5 bases). The CDR3 sequence is 14 residues long. In germline, CDR1 is MRHNA, CDR2 SNTAGT. Trimming removed 6 bases from V and 4 bases from J, with 14 bases in between. CDR3 region: CASRSGPGADTQYF. The DNA of the CDR3 is TGTGCCAGCAGGAGCGGACCTGGCGCAGATACGCAGTATTTT.

This clonotype occurred many times. The gene calls are TRBV19 and TRBJ1-1; a weak D match, TRBD1 (5 bases). Looked up from germline, CDR1 is LNHDA and CDR2 is SQIVND (reference sequence). The CDR3 covers 13 residues. The germline V and J ends were trimmed by 0 bases and 5 bases, with 7 bases remaining between them. The chain's CDR3 is CASSIDGGTEAFF. CDR3 in DNA: TGTGCCAGTAGTATAGATGGGGGTACTGAAGCTTTCTTT.

A remark on this clonotype: A junction end diverges from the germline sequence, so it may reflect a read error. J is TRBJ1-2 and V is TRBV20-1, with TRBD1 as a possible D gene (6 bases). The CDR3 is 13 residues long. Germline V gene data show CDR1 as DFQATT and CDR2 as SNEGSKA (reference sequence). The CDR3 here is CRARDGKGGGYTF. CDR3 DNA sequence: TGCAGAGCTAGGGACGGGAAAGGGGGTGGCTACACCTTC.